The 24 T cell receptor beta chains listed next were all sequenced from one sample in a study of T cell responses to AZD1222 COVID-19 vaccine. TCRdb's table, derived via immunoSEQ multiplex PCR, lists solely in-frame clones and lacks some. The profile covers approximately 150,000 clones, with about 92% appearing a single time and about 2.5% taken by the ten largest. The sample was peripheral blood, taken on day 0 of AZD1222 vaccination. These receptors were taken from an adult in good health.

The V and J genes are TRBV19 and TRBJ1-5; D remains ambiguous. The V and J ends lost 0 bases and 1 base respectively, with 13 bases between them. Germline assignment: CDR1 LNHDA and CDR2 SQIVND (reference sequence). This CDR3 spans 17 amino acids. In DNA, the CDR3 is TGTGCCAGTAGTATAGAGCGGAATTTGGTAAGCAATCAGCCCCAGCATTTT. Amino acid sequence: CASSIERNLVSNQPQHF. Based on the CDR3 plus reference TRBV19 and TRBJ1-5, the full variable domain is DGGITQSPKYLFRKEGQNVTLSCEQNLNHDAMYWYRQDPGQGLRLIYYSQIVNDFQKGDIAEGYSVSREKKESFPLTVTSAQKNPTAFYLCASSIERNLVSNQPQHFGDGTRLSIL.

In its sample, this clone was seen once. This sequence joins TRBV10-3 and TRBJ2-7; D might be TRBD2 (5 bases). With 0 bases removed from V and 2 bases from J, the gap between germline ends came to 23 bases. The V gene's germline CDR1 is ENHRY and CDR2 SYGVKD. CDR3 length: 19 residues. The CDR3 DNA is TGTGCCATCAGTGAGTCCACCCCCTCCCCGGGGTTCTTCACCTACGAGCAGTACTTC. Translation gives CAISESTPSPGFFTYEQYF.

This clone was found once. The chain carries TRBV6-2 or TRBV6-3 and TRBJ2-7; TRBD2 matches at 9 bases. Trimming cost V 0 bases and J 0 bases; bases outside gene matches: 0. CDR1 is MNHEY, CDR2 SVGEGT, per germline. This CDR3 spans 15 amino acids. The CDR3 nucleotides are TGTGCCAGCAGTTACTCGACTAGCGGCTCCTACGAGCAGTACTTC. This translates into CASSYSTSGSYEQYF.

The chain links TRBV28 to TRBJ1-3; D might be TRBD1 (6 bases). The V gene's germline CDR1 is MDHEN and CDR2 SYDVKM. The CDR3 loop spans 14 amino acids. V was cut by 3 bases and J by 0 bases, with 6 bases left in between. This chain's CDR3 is CASSLGHSGNTIYF. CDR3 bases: TGTGCCAGCAGTTTGGGACACTCTGGAAACACCATATATTTT.

The CDR3 spells CASSGQGDGYTF. DNA of the CDR3: TGTGCCAGTAGTGGGCAGGGGGATGGCTACACCTTC. This chain joins TRBV19 and TRBJ1-2; 7 bases map to TRBD1. This CDR3 spans 12 amino acids. V lost 5 bases and J lost 6; bases outside the gene matches: 3. CDR1 and CDR2 from the germline V gene are LNHDA and SQIVND (reference sequence).

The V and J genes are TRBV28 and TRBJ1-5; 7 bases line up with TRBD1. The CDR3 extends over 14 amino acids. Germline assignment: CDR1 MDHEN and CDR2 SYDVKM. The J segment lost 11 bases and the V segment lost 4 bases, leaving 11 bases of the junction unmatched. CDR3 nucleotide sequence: TGTGCCAGCAGTTCCCGAACTCCCGACAGGGCCCAGCATTTT. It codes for CASSSRTPDRAQHF.

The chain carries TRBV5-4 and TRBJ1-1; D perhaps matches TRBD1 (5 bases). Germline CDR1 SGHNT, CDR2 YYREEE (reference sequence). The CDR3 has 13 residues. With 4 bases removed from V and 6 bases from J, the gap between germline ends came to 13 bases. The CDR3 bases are TGTGCCAGCAGCGAATCCAGGGATCCTGAAGCTTTCTTT. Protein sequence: CASSESRDPEAFF. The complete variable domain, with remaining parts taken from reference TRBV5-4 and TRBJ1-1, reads ETGVTQSPTHLIKTRGQQVTLRCSSQSGHNTVSWYQQALGQGPQFIFQYYREEENGRGNFPPRFSGLQFPNYSSELNVNALELDDSALYLCASSESRDPEAFFGQGTRLTVV.

CDR3 in DNA: TGTGCCAGCAGTACCCGGGTGTTCGGAAATGAAAAACTGTTTTTT. Its translation is CASSTRVFGNEKLFF. The chain uses TRBV28 and TRBJ1-4; D not certain. CDR1 and CDR2 (germline): MDHEN, SYDVKM. This CDR3 region has 15 residues. Deletions cut 5 bases from V and 5 bases from J, with 15 bases between.

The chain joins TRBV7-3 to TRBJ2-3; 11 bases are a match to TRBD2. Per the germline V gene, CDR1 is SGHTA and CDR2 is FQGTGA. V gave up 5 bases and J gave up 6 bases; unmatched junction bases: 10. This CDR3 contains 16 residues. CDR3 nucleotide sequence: TGTGCCAGCAGCGCGGTAGCGGGAGGGCCGGGGGATACGCAGTATTTT. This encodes CASSAVAGGPGDTQYF.

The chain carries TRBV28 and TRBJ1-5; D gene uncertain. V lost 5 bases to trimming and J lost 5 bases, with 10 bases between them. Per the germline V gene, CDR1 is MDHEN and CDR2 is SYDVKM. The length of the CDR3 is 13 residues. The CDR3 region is CASSLFADQPQHF. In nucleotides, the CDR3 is TGTGCCAGCAGTCTATTTGCAGATCAGCCCCAGCATTTT.

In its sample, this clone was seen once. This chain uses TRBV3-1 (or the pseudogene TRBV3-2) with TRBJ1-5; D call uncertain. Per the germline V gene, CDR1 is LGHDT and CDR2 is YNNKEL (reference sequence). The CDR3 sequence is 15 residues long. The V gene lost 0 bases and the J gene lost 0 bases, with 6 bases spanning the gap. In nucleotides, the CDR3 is TGTGCCAGCAGCCAAGACGGGCGTAGCAATCAGCCCCAGCATTTT. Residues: CASSQDGRSNQPQHF.

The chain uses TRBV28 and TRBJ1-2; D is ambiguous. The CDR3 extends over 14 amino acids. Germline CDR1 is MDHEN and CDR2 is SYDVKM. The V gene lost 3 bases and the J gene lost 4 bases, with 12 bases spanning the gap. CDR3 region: CASSLGTRAYGYTF. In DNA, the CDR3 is TGTGCCAGCAGTTTGGGCACCCGGGCCTATGGCTACACCTTC.

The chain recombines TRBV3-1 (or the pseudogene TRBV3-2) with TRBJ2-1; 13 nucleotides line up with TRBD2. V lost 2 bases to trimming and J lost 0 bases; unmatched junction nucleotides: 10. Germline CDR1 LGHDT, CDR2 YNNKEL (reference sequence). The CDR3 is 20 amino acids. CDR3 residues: CASSQLLAGGGGSSYNEQFF. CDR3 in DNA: TGTGCCAGCAGCCAACTACTAGCGGGAGGGGGAGGGAGCTCCTACAATGAGCAGTTCTTC.

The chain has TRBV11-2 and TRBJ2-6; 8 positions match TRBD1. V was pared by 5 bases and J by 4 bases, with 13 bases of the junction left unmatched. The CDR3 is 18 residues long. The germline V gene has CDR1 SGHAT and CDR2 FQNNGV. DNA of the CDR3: TGTGCCAGCAGCCCCTACCGGGACAGGATCGCCGGGGCCAACGTCCTGACTTTC. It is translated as CASSPYRDRIAGANVLTF.

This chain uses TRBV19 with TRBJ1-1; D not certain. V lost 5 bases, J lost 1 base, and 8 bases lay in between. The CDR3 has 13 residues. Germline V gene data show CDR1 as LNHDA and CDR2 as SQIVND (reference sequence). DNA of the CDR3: TGTGCCAGTAGTGCAACACGGAACACTGAAGCTTTCTTT. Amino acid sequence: CASSATRNTEAFF. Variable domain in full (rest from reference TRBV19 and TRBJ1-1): DGGITQSPKYLFRKEGQNVTLSCEQNLNHDAMYWYRQDPGQGLRLIYYSQIVNDFQKGDIAEGYSVSREKKESFPLTVTSAQKNPTAFYLCASSATRNTEAFFGQGTRLTVV.

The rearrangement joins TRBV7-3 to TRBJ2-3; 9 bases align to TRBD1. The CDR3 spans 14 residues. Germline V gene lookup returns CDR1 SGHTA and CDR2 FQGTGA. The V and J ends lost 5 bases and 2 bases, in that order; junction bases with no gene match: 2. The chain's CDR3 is CASSRTGATDTQYF. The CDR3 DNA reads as TGTGCCAGCAGCAGGACAGGGGCCACAGATACGCAGTATTTT.

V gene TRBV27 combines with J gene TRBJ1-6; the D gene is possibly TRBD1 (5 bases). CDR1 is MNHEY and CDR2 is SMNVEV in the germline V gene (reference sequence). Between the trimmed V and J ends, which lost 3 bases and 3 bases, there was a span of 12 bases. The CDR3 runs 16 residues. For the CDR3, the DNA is TGTGCCAGCAGTTTCCGGGGGGGGGTCTATAATTCACCCCTCCACTTT. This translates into CASSFRGGVYNSPLHF.

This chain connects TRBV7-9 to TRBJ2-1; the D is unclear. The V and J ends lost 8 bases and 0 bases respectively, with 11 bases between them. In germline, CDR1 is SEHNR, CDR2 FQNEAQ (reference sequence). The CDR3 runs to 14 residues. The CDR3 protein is CASVEQDSYNEQFF. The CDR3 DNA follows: TGTGCCAGCGTTGAGCAGGACTCCTACAATGAGCAGTTCTTC.

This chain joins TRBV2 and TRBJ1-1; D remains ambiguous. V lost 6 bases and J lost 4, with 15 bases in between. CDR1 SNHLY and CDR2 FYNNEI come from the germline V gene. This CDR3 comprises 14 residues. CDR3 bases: TGTGCCAGCAGGGCCTATGAGGAGGTCACTGAAGCTTTCTTT. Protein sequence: CASRAYEEVTEAFF.

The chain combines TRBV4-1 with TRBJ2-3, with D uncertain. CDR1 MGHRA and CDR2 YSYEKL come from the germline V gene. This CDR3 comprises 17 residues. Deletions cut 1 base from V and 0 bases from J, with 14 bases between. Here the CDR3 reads CASSQVGARTSTDTQYF. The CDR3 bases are TGCGCCAGCAGCCAAGTTGGCGCACGTACTAGCACAGATACGCAGTATTTT.

CDR3 nucleotides: TGTGCCAGTAGTATGGCAGCCGGTGCAGGGTCCCAGCATTTT. Amino acid sequence: CASSMAAGAGSQHF. The genes are TRBV19 and TRBJ1-5; a possible D gene is TRBD1 (5 bases). Trimming took off 3 bases at V and 11 bases at J, with 17 bases between the two ends. The CDR3 sequence is 14 residues long. CDR1 LNHDA and CDR2 SQIVND come from the germline V gene (reference sequence).

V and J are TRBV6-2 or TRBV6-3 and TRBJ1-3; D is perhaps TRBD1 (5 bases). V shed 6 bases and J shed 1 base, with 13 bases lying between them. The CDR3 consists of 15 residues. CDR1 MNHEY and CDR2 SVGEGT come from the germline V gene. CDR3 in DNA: TGTGCCAGCAGCCTAAACCAGGGATCTGGAAACACCATATATTTT. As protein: CASSLNQGSGNTIYF.

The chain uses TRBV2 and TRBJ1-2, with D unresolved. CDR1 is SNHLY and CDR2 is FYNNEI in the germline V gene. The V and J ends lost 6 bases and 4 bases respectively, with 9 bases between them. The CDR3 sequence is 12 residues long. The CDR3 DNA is TGTGCCAGCAGCTGGGGTACCTATGGCTACACCTTC. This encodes CASSWGTYGYTF.

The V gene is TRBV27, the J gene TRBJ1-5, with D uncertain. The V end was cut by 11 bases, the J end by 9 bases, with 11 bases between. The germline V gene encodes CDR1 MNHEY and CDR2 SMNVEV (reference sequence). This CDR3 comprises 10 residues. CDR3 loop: CAGITGPQHF. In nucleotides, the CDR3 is TGTGCCGGAATAACTGGGCCCCAGCATTTT.